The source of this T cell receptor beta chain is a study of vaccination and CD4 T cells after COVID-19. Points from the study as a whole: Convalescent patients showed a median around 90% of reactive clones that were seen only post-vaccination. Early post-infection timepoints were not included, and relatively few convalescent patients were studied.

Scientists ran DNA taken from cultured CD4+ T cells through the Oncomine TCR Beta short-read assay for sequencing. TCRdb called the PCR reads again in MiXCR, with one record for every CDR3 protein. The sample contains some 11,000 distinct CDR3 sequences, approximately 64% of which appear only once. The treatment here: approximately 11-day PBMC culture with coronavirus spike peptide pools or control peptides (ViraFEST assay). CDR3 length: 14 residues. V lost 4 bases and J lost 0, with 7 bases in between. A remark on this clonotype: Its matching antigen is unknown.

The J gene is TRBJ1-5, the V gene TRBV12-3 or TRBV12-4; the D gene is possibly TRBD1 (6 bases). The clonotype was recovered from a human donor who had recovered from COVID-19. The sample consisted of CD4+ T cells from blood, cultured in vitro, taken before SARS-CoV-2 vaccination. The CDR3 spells CASSWTASNQPQHF. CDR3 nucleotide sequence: TGTGCCAGCAGTTGGACAGCTAGCAATCAGCCCCAGCATTTT.